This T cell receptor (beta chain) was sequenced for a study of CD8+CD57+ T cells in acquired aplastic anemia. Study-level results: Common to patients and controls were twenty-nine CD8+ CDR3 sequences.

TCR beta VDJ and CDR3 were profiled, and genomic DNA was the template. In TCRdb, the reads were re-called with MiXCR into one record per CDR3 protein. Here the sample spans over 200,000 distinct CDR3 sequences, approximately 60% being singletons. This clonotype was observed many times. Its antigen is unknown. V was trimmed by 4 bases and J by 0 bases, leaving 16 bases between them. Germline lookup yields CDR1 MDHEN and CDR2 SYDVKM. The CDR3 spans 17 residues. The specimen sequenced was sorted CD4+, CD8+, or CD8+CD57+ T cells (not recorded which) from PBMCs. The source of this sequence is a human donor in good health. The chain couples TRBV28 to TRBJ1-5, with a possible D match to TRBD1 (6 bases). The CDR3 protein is CASSWFGRTDSNQPQHF. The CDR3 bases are TGTGCCAGCAGTTGGTTTGGGAGGACAGATAGCAATCAGCCCCAGCATTTT.